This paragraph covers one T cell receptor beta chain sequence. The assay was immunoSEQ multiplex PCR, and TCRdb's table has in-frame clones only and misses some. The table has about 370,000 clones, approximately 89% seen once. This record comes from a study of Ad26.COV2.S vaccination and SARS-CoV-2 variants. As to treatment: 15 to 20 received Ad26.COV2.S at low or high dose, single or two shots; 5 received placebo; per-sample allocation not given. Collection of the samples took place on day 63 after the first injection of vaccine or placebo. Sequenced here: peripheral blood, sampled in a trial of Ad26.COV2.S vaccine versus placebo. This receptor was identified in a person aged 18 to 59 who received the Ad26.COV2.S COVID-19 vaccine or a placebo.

CDR3: CASSSAAETNQPQHF. CDR3 coding DNA: TGTGCCAGCAGTTCCGCAGCAGAGACCAATCAGCCCCAGCATTTT. V gene TRBV28 combines with J gene TRBJ1-5; D uncertain. Trimming pared 4 bases from V and 3 bases from J, leaving 13 bases between. Germline V CDR1 and CDR2: MDHEN, SYDVKM. The CDR3 consists of 15 residues.